This T cell receptor (beta chain) was observed in a study of naive CD8 T cells in extremely preterm neonates (dated by TCRdb to 2016 to 2017). As for the study more broadly: The study compared TCRbeta CDR3 repertoires of sorted naive CD8+ T cells across four age groups: extremely preterm neonates, term neonates, young children and adults. General findings and caveats noted by the study authors: Preterm neonates shared more CDR3 nucleotide sequences (2.7%) than term neonates (roughly 0.4%), young children (0.03%) and adults (around 0.01%). Compared with the older groups, preterm CDR3s were shorter and closer to germline, carrying fewer N additions and showing less junctional trimming. Significantly lower iChao1 richness than in all other age groups (p < 0.05) and an even clone distribution were observed in preterm neonates, indicating a less rich repertoire. Prospective longitudinal studies of preterm and term neonates were called for by the authors so that T cell development could be tracked within individuals. Among the limitations the authors pointed out were a small sample size and productive template counts that varied across preterm samples.

A few extremely preterm deliveries, at about 22-27 weeks of gestation, provided the preterm samples. Exclusion from the study was applied to pregnancies with fetal demise, active maternal HSV infection or known maternal HIV infection. A FACSAria III cell sorter was used to sort live, Annexin V-negative naive CD8+ T cells (CD3+CD8+CD45RA+CCR7+). Each sample yielded roughly 20,000 to 100,000 sorted naive CD8+ T cells. Mixed venous-arterial cord blood was collected with preassembled standardized sampling kits. Cord blood stayed at room temperature and was processed within 4 hours after collection. Ficoll-Paque density gradient centrifugation was used to isolate mononuclear cells from diluted blood. Before sorting, mononuclear cells were cryopreserved in approximately 10% DMSO with about 90% FBS and kept in long-term storage at -150 degrees C. Thawed cells were stained with Annexin V and antibodies against CD3, CD8, CCR7 and CD45RA. The DNeasy Blood and Tissue Kit was used to extract genomic DNA from sorted cell pellets that had been snap-frozen.

TCRbeta CDR3 regions were amplified from genomic DNA by a two-step, bias-controlled multiplex PCR. The multiplex PCR included primers specific for each TRBV and TRBJ gene segment. The immunoSEQ Assay was used to generate TCRbeta repertoire data. The original methods were these. To merge closely related sequences, reads went through filtering and clustering using a relative-frequency ratio and a modified nearest-neighbor algorithm. IMGT annotation was followed for the assignment of V, D and J genes to CDR3 sequences. Template counts were normalized for PCR amplification bias and quantified against synthetic TCR CDR3 analog sequences. Only unique productive sequences, defined as in-frame CDR3 sequences without stop codons, were included in the analyses. The immunoSEQ Analyzer software was used to compute clonality, defined as 1 minus Pielou's evenness, and iChao1 richness. Statistical testing was performed in JMP, using Student's t-test or a non-parametric test depending on Shapiro-Wilk normality results. Held by TCRdb, this immuneACCESS table contains in-frame sequences only and omits some clones. Under half of the omission traces to an unresolved V gene where checked; the cause of the rest is unknown. Clone size and V and J calls were adopted from that table, with D and trimming inferred from the DNA. The sample profile shows about 23,000 clones; approximately 90% of them were found once. The ten largest clones take up approximately 0.92% of the sample.

Points on this clone: Its antigen specificity is not known. No base quality information exists; no much larger clone differs at one position.

The specimen sequenced was naive CD8+ T cells from cord blood. This clonotype was sampled from a boy who was born preterm.

CDR3 protein: CASSFRGQFF. DNA sequence: TGTGCCAGCAGTTTCAGGGGGCAGTTCTTC. The rearrangement combines TRBV27 with TRBJ2-1; the best D guess is TRBD1, with 6 bases matching. The CDR3 has 10 amino acids, counting the end cysteine and phenylalanine. Solely the CDR3 DNA is kept, with 30 bases framed from the first base. CDR1 and CDR2 (MNHEY, SMNVEV) derive from the germline V gene (reference sequence). The V and J ends are trimmed by 3 bases and 12 bases, leaving 6 bases between them.